This T cell receptor beta chain was captured by sequencing in a study of blood T cell repertoires in COVID-19 (TCRdb year 2020). In terms of the full investigation: Samples covering the acute and convalescent phases of COVID-19 were provided by collaborators in the United States, Italy and Spain. The prospective study material was composed of cDNA or gDNA derived from T cells, B-cell-depleted T cells, or PBMCs. Deeply sampled blood TCRbeta repertoires from subjects exposed to, actively infected with, or recovered from COVID-19 were included in the dataset. The repertoires were released in a freely available public database meant as a resource for research on the immune response to SARS-CoV-2. The samples were drawn from two sources: the first 160 participants of the ongoing ImmuneRACE study, and 1,254 subjects contributed by 6 global collaborators. Nearly every sample came with metadata listing a de-identified subject ID, COVID-19 status, age in years and sex. Where available, HLA class I and class II types were obtained from metadata supplied by the sample provider rather than from assay-based typing. Overall study outcomes, separate from this receptor: How much clinical and demographic metadata was included differed by source and by participant, and the metadata was provided uncurated.

The germline V gene supplies CDR1 MNHEY and CDR2 SVGAGI. The CDR3 holds 15 amino acids from the cysteine to the phenylalanine. Only the CDR3 region is kept as DNA, spanning 45 bases read in frame from base 1. Clipping removes 0 bases from V and 4 bases from J, with 3 as the unmatched junction base count. The immunoSEQ Assay, a bias-controlled multiplex PCR, was used to amplify TCRbeta CDR3 regions from genomic DNA. The source study handled its data this way. Nucleated cell counts per sample were estimated from amplification of reference gene primers within the assay. To quantify the absolute abundance of each unique TCRbeta CDR3 rearrangement, sequence reads were collapsed and filtered. Productive Simpson clonality was computed per sample as the square root of Simpson's diversity index over productive rearrangements. Here the immuneACCESS table is served through TCRdb, limited to in-frame sequences with V and J called. Missing clones are a known gap in these copies; in checked studies unresolved V genes cover under half, and the rest lacks a known reason. That table supplies the V and J calls and clone size; D and trimming were determined from the DNA. A total of fewer than 200,000 clones appear in this sample, 70% to 85% of them only once. Of the sample, around 15% is held by the ten largest clones.

Participants in the prospective study were enrolled through a virtual design, were aged roughly 18 to 100 years, and lived in roughly 24 United States geographic areas. In the prospective study, cohorts were assigned on the basis of participant-reported clinical history obtained from a screening survey and a study questionnaire. Recovered participants in ImmuneRACE Cohort 3 were defined as having two consecutive negative NP/OP PCR tests, clearance from a healthcare professional, or resolution of symptoms. In the prospective study, mobile phlebotomists collected whole blood, serum and a nasopharyngeal or oropharyngeal swab from each participant. Over an approximately two-month period, participants in the prospective study had the option of providing additional blood draws and questionnaires. Before DNA extraction, prospective study blood samples were shipped either frozen or at room temperature.

About this clone itself: Its specific antigen is unknown. Base qualities are not at hand, and no much larger clone is one base apart.

This TCR derives from a woman in her forties or fifties who had recovered from COVID-19. The sequenced sample was PBMCs or T cells enriched from blood (not recorded which). The chain links TRBV6-5 with TRBJ1-2, with TRBD1 identical over 9 junction bases. The CDR3 reads as follows: CASSYSLTGGYGYTF. The DNA sequence is given as TGTGCCAGCAGTTACTCGTTGACAGGGGGCTATGGCTACACCTTC.